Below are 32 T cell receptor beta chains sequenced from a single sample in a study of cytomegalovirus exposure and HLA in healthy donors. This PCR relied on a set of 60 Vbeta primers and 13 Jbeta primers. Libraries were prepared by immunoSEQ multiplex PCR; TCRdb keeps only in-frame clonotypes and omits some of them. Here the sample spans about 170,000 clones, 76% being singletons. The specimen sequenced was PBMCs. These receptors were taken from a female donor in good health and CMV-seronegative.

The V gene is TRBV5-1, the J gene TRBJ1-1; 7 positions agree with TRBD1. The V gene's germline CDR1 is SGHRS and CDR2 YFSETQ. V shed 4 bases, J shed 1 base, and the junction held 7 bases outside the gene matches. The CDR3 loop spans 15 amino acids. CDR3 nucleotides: TGCGCCAGCAGCGAAGACAGGGCGGGGAACACTGAAGCTTTCTTT. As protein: CASSEDRAGNTEAFF.

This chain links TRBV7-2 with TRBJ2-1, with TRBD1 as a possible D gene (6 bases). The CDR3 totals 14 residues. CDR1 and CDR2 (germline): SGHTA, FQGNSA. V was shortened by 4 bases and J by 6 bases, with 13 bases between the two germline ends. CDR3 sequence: CASSSNRDINEQFF. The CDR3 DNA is TGTGCCAGCAGCTCCAACAGGGATATCAATGAGCAGTTCTTC.

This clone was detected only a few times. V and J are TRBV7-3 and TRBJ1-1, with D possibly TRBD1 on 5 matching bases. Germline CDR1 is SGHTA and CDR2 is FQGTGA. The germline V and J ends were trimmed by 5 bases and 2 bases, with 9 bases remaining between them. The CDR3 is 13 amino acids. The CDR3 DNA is TGTGCCAGCAGCCCTCAGGGTAACACTGAAGCTTTCTTT. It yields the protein CASSPQGNTEAFF.

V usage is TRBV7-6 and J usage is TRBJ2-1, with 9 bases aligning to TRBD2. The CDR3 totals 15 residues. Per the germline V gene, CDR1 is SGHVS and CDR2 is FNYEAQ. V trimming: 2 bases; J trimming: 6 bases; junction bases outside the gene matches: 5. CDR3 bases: TGTGCCAGCAGCTTACCAGCGGGGGGCCGCAATGAGCAGTTCTTC. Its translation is CASSLPAGGRNEQFF.

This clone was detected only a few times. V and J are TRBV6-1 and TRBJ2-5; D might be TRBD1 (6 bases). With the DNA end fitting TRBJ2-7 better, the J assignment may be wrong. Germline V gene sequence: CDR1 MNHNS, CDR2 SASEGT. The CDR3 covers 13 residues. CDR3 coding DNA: TGTGCCAGCAGTGAGAACAGGGCCTACGAGCAGTACTTC. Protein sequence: CASSENRAYEQYF.

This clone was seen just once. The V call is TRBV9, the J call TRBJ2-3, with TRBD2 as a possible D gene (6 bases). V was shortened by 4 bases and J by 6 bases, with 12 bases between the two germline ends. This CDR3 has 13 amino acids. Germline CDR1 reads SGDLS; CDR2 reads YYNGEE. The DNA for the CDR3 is TGTGCCAGCAGCTGGGACTTGGGGGATACGCAGTATTTT. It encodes CASSWDLGDTQYF. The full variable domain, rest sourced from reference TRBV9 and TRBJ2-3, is DSGVTQTPKHLITATGQRVTLRCSPRSGDLSVYWYQQSLDQGLQFLIQYYNGEERAKGNILERFSAQQFPDLHSELNLSSLELGDSALYFCASSWDLGDTQYFGPGTRLTVL.

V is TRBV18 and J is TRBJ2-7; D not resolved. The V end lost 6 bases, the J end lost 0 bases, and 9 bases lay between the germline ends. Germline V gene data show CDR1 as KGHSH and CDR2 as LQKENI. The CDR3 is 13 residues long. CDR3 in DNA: TGTGCCAGCTCCCTCGGTAGCTCCTACGAGCAGTACTTC. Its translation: CASSLGSSYEQYF.

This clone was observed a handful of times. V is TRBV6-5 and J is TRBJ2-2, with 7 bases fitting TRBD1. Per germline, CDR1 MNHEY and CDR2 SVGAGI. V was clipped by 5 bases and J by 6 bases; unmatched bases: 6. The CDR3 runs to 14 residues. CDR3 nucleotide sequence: TGTGCCAGCAGTGACAGGGTCGAATCCGGGGAGCTGTTTTTT. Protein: CASSDRVESGELFF.

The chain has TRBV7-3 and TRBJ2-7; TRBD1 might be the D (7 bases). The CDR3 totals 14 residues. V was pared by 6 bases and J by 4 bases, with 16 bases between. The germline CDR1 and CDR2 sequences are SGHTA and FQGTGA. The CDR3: CASSPGGPQYEQYF. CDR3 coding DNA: TGTGCCAGCAGTCCAGGGGGGCCCCAATACGAGCAGTACTTC.

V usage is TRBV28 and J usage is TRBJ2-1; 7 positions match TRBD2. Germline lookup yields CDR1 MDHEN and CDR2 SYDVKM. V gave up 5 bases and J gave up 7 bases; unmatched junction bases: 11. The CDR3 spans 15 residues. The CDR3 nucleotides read TGTGCCAGCAGTGCCTCCGGGACTATAGGGAATGAGCAGTTCTTC. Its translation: CASSASGTIGNEQFF.

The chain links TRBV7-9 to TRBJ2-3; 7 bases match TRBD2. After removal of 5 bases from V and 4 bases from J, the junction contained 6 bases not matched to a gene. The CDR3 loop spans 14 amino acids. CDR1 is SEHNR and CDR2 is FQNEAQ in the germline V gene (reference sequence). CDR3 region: CASSPSGVADTQYF. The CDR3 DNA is TGTGCCAGCAGCCCAAGCGGGGTGGCAGATACGCAGTATTTT.

DNA for the CDR3: TGTGCCAGCAGCCCCGGACTGGCAGAGGGAAAACTGTTTTTT. It translates to CASSPGLAEGKLFF. This rearrangement joins TRBV7-2 to TRBJ1-4; no clear D. Germline values: CDR1 SGHTA, CDR2 FQGNSA. Deletions cut 5 bases from V and 10 bases from J, with 17 bases between. The CDR3 consists of 14 residues.

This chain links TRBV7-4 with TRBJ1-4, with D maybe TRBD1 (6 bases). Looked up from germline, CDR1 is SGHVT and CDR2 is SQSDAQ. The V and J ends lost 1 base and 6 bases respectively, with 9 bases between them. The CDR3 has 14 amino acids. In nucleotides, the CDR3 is TGTGCCAGCAGCTTAGAGGGGGGGGATGAAAAACTGTTTTTT. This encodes CASSLEGGDEKLFF.

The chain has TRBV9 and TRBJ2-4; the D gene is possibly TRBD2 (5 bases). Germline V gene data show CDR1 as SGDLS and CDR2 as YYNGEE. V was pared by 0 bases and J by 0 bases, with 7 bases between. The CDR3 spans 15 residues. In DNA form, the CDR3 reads TGTGCCAGCAGCGTAGTAGGAGGAGCCAAAAACATTCAGTACTTC. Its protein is CASSVVGGAKNIQYF.

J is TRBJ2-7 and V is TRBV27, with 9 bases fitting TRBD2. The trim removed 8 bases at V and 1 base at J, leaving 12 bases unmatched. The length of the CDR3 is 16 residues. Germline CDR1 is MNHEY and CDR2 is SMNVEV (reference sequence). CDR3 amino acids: CASRSVAGVGSYEQYF. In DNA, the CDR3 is TGTGCCAGCCGTTCTGTAGCGGGAGTGGGGTCCTACGAGCAGTACTTC.

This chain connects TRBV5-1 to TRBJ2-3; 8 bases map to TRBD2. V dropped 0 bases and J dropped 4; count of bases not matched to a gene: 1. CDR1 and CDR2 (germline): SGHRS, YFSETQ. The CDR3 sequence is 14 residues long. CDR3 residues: CASSLAGGPDTQYF. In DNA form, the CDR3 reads TGCGCCAGCAGCTTGGCGGGGGGGCCAGATACGCAGTATTTT.

Here the CDR3 reads CSVGTGAYEQYF. The CDR3 nucleotides read TGCAGCGTTGGTACAGGAGCCTACGAGCAGTACTTC. The V call is TRBV29-1, the J call TRBJ2-7; possible D gene TRBD1, 5 bases. This CDR3 is 12 amino acids long. Per germline, CDR1 SQVTM and CDR2 ANQGSEA. Trimming removed 4 bases from V and 2 bases from J, with 9 bases in between.

The DNA of the CDR3 is TGTGCCACCGGGGTAGCGGGGACGGCAACCGGGGAGCTGTTTTTT. Translated, it gives CATGVAGTATGELFF. This sequence joins TRBV27 and TRBJ2-2; 8 bases are shared with TRBD2. Germline CDR1 reads MNHEY; CDR2 reads SMNVEV (reference sequence). V gave up 10 bases and J gave up 5 bases; unmatched junction bases: 12. The CDR3 is 15 residues long.

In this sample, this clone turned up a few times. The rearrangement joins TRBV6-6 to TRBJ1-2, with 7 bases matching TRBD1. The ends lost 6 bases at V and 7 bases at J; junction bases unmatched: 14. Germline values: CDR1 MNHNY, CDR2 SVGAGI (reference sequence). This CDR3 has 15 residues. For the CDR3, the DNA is TGTGCCAGCAGCGACGTCTCCAGGGGGTTCTCTGGCTACACCTTC. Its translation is CASSDVSRGFSGYTF.

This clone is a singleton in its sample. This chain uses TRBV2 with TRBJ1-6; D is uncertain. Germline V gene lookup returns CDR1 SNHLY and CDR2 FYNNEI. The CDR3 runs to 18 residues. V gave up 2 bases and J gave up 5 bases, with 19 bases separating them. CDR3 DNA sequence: TGTGCCAGCAGTGAACGACTCAGCTTCTTACGGAATAATTCACCCCTCCACTTT. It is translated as CASSERLSFLRNNSPLHF.

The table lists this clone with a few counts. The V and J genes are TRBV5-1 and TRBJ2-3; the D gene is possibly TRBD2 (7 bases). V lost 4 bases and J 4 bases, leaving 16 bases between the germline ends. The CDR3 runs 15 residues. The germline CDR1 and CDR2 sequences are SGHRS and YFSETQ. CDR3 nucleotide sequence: TGCGCCAGCAGCCGGGGGGCGGCGGCGTCAGATACGCAGTATTTT. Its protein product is CASSRGAAASDTQYF. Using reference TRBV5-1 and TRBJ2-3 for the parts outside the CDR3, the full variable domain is KAGVTQTPRYLIKTRGQQVTLSCSPISGHRSVSWYQQTPGQGLQFLFEYFSETQRNKGNFPGRFSGRQFSNSRSEMNVSTLELGDSALYLCASSRGAAASDTQYFGPGTRLTVL.

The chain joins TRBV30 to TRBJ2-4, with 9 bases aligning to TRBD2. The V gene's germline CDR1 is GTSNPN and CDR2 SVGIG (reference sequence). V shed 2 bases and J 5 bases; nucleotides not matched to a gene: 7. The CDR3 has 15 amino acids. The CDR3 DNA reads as TGTGCCTGGAGTTTGGCGGGAGGGGGGGAAAACATTCAGTACTTC. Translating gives CAWSLAGGGENIQYF.

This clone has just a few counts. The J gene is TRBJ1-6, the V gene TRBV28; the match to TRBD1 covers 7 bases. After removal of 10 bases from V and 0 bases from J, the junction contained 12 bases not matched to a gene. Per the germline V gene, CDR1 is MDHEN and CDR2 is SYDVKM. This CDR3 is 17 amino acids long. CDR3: CATTTGTGDSYNSPLHF. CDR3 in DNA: TGTGCCACCACGACGGGCACAGGGGACTCCTATAATTCACCCCTCCACTTT.

The CDR3 is CASSLTLRGYTF. CDR3 sequence (DNA): TGTGCCAGCAGTTTAACGTTGAGGGGCTACACCTTC. This chain joins TRBV28 and TRBJ1-2; D ambiguous. From germline, CDR1 is MDHEN and CDR2 SYDVKM. This CDR3 spans 12 amino acids. V was clipped by 2 bases and J by 8 bases, with 9 bases between them.

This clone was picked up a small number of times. The CDR3 sequence is CASSLGGGRGHTGELFF. The CDR3 DNA is TGTGCCAGCAGCTTAGGCGGGGGCAGGGGGCACACCGGGGAGCTGTTTTTT. The chain employs TRBV7-9 and TRBJ2-2; D perhaps matches TRBD1 (8 bases). CDR1 and CDR2 from the germline V gene are SEHNR and FQNEAQ (reference sequence). Deletions cut 1 base from V and 3 bases from J, with 15 bases between. The CDR3 is 17 residues long.

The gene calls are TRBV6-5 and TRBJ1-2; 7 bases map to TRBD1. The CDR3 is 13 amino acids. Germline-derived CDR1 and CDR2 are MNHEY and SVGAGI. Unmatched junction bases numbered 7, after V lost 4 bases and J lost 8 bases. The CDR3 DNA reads TGTGCCAGCAGTTTAGACAGGGAAGGCGGCTACACCTTC. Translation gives CASSLDREGGYTF.

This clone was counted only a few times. CDR3 in DNA: TGTGCCAGCAGCCAAGGCGGGAGCCTTTCCTACAATGAGCAGTTCTTC. It encodes CASSQGGSLSYNEQFF. This chain joins TRBV4-2 and TRBJ2-1; TRBD2 aligns across 7 bases. Germline-derived CDR1 and CDR2 are LGHNA and YNFKEQ. With 1 base clipped from V and 1 base from J, the junction kept 4 bases outside the gene matches. This CDR3 has 16 residues.

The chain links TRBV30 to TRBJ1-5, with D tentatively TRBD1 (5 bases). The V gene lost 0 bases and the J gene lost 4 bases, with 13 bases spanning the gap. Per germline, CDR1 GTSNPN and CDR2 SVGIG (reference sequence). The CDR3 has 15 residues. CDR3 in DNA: TGTGCCTGGAGTGTTTCAGGGAGGGTAAATCAGCCCCAGCATTTT. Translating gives CAWSVSGRVNQPQHF.

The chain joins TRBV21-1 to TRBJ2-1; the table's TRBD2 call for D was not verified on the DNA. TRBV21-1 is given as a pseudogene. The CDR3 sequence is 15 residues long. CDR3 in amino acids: CASSGGASGWIEQFF. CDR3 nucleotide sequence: TGTGCCAGCAGCGGTGGAGCTAGCGGGTGGATCGAGCAGTTCTTC.

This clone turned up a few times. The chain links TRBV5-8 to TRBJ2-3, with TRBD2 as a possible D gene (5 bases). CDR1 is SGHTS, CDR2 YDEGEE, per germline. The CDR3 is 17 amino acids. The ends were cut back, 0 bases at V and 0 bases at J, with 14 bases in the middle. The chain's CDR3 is CASSLASSPTSTDTQYF. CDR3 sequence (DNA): TGTGCCAGCAGCTTGGCGTCTAGCCCCACGAGCACAGATACGCAGTATTTT.

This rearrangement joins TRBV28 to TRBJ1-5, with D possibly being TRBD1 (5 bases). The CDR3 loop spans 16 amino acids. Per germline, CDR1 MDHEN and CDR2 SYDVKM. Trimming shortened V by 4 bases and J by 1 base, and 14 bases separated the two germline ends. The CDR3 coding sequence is TGTGCCAGCAGTTCGCCTGCAGGGCCGAGCAATCAGCCCCAGCATTTT. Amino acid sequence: CASSSPAGPSNQPQHF.

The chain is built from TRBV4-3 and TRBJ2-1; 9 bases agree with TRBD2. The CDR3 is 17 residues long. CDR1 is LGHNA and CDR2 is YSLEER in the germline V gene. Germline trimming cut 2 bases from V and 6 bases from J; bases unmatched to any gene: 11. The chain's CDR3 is CASSQFTGLARSNEQFF. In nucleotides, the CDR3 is TGCGCCAGCAGCCAATTCACGGGACTAGCCCGCAGCAATGAGCAGTTCTTC.